Listed below are T cell receptor beta chains from one sample, sequenced in a study of shared clonotypes between healthy human individuals. TCRdb's table, derived via immunoSEQ multiplex PCR, lists solely in-frame clones and lacks some. The sample consists of about 600,000 clones, around 81% of them appearing once. The sequencing input was PBMCs. These receptors came from a woman in her thirties or forties in good health. Some clones in this sample may be carry-over from other donors' samples. Each CDR3 is given with its conserved first and last residue. Each record gives: D gene, J gene, clone size, V gene, CDR3 length, CDR3 DNA, CDR3 protein. A D gene is named only where the DNA matches it firmly. The listing skips clone size in some rows; elsewhere it reads once, few, many or a size class.

>-|TRBJ1-1|-|TRBV19|12
TGTGCCAGTGGCAAAGGGAGGACTGAAGCTTTCTTT
CASGKGRTEAFF
>-|TRBJ1-2|few|TRBV11-2|14
TGTGCCAGCAGCTTAGACTCCATTTTGGATGGCTACACCTTC
CASSLDSILDGYTF
>TRBD1|TRBJ2-3|once|TRBV5-1|15
TGCGCCAGCAGCTCGGGACAGGGGGCAATAGATACGCAGTATTTT
CASSSGQGAIDTQYF
>TRBD2|TRBJ2-2|-|TRBV7-3|18
TGTGCCAGCAGCCTAGCGGGAGGCATTAGCGCGAACACCGGGGAGCTGTTTTTT
CASSLAGGISANTGELFF
>-|TRBJ1-1|-|TRBV5-8|10
TGTGCCAGCAGCTTGTCGGGGCAATTCTTT
CASSLSGQFF
>-|TRBJ2-7|-|TRBV11-2|16
TGTGCCAGCAGCTTACTTCGGGGCGATTACTCCTACGAGCAGTACTTC
CASSLLRGDYSYEQYF
>-|TRBJ2-1|-|TRBV11-2|13
TGTGCCAGCAGCAGGGGACCTGGAAATGAGCAGTTCTTC
CASSRGPGNEQFF
>-|TRBJ1-2|many|TRBV29-1|13
TGCAGCGCATACAGACAAACTAACTATGGCTACACCTTC
CSAYRQTNYGYTF
>-|TRBJ1-2|-|TRBV5-5|15
TGTGCCAGCAGCTTAGCCGGGACACCACTTCAGGGCTACACCTTC
CASSLAGTPLQGYTF
>TRBD2|TRBJ2-3|-|TRBV5-6|19
TGTGCCAGCAGCCCGGGACTAGCGGGAGTCTTAACTAGCACAGATACGCAGTATTTT
CASSPGLAGVLTSTDTQYF
>-|TRBJ2-7|-|TRBV9|14
TGTGCCAGCAGCGTAGAACCCCTAGGGTACGAGCAGTACTTC
CASSVEPLGYEQYF
>TRBD1|TRBJ1-2|-|TRBV27|13
TGTGCCAGCAGTTTTAGGGACAGGCGTGGCTACACCTTC
CASSFRDRRGYTF
>-|TRBJ1-5|-|TRBV19|14
TGTGCCAGTAGTGTTGCCCCCTACGATCAGCCCCAGCATTTT
CASSVAPYDQPQHF
>-|TRBJ2-1|once|TRBV7-8|13
TGTGCCAGCAGCTTAGACAGGCTTCGTGAGCAGTTCTTC
CASSLDRLREQFF
>-|TRBJ2-7|-|TRBV7-7|13
TGTGCCAGCAGCTTTCGACAGAACTACGAGCAGTACTTC
CASSFRQNYEQYF
>-|TRBJ2-5|-|TRBV30|16
TGTGCCTGGTCCCCGCACCGGGGCAGGGGACAAGAGACCCAGTACTTC
CAWSPHRGRGQETQYF
>-|TRBJ2-1|-|TRBV6-1|12
TGTGCCAGCAGTGATTGGGAGGATCGGCAGTTCTTC
CASSDWEDRQFF
>TRBD1|TRBJ2-5|-|TRBV7-9|17
TGTGCCAGCAGCCCCTGGGGGGACAGGGGGTTCCAAGAGACCCAGTACTTC
CASSPWGDRGFQETQYF
>TRBD2|TRBJ2-1|-|TRBV7-8|11
TGTGCCAGCTTTGGCGGGAGGGAGCAGTTCTTC
CASFGGREQFF
>-|TRBJ2-3|-|TRBV5-1|14
TGCGCCAGCAGCTTGTATTCGGGCACAGATACGCAGTATTTT
CASSLYSGTDTQYF
>-|TRBJ2-1|once|TRBV19|16
TGTGCCAGTAGTATCTCCGCGGGGCCCTCCTACAATGAGCAGTTCTTC
CASSISAGPSYNEQFF
>-|TRBJ2-7|-|TRBV15|14
TGTGCCACCAGCAGGGGGGACACCTCCTACGAGCAGTACTTC
CATSRGDTSYEQYF
>-|TRBJ2-7|once|TRBV6-1|10
TGTGCCAGCAAGCCCCACGAGCAGTACTTC
CASKPHEQYF
>TRBD2|TRBJ2-1|-|TRBV11-1|16
TGTGCCAGCAGCTTATTAGCGGGAGGCCCCTACAATGAGCAGTTCTTC
CASSLLAGGPYNEQFF
>-|TRBJ2-1|-|TRBV6-4|13
TGTGCCAGCAGTGACTCGAGCCTCAATGAGCAGTTCTTC
CASSDSSLNEQFF
>TRBD1|TRBJ1-2|-|TRBV18|16
TGTGCCAGCTCACCCAATAGCCAGGGGGCTAACTATGGCTACACCTTC
CASSPNSQGANYGYTF
>-|TRBJ2-1|-|TRBV7-2|15
TGTGCCAGCAGCCCGAGGCAGGACGGCTACAATGAGCAGTTCTTC
CASSPRQDGYNEQFF
>-|TRBJ1-1|-|TRBV30|14
TGTGCCTGGAGTGTAGGGCGGATGAACACTGAAGCTTTCTTT
CAWSVGRMNTEAFF
>TRBD1|TRBJ2-4|-|TRBV19|15
TGTGCCAGTAGTACCAGGACAGGGAATATGGACATTCAGTACTTC
CASSTRTGNMDIQYF
>TRBD2|TRBJ2-1|-|TRBV7-9|15
TGTGCCAGCAGCTTGGGCGGACTAGCGGGAAATGAGCAGTTCTTC
CASSLGGLAGNEQFF
>-|TRBJ1-1|-|TRBV7-2|14
TGTGCCAGCAGCCCCCACAGAGTGAACACTGAAGCTTTCTTT
CASSPHRVNTEAFF
>-|TRBJ1-1|-|TRBV5-8|14
TGTGCCAGCAGCGCTGACAGGTGGGGCACTGAAGCTTTCTTT
CASSADRWGTEAFF